This TCR beta chain was documented in a study of shared clonotypes between healthy human individuals. Regarding the study as a whole: A limitation of the genetic and exposure-history diversity represented arose from few donors. Clonotypes not shared had lower generation probabilities than those common to all four donors.

CDR3 length equals 13 residues. V lost 0 bases to trimming and J lost 3 bases, with 7 bases between them. Per the germline V gene, CDR1 is SGHRS and CDR2 is YFSETQ. This clone was found a few times. The antigen is not known. Other nucleotide sequences in the sample specify the same CDR3. Healthy and HIV-negative, the adult donors had no recent acute infections or vaccinations. This table comes from immunoSEQ multiplex PCR, and its TCRdb copy is limited to in-frame clones, with some not included. The sample consists of about 700,000 clones, around 72% of them appearing once. The clonotype was recovered from a woman aged 25-40 years in good health. This rearrangement joins TRBV5-1 to TRBJ2-7; D is perhaps TRBD2 (6 bases). Sequencing used memory CD4+ T cells sorted from blood. Regarding subset: CD45RA-negative fraction. The CDR3 sequence: CASSLVGGYEQYF. CDR3 coding DNA: TGCGCCAGCAGCTTGGTGGGGGGCTACGAGCAGTACTTC.